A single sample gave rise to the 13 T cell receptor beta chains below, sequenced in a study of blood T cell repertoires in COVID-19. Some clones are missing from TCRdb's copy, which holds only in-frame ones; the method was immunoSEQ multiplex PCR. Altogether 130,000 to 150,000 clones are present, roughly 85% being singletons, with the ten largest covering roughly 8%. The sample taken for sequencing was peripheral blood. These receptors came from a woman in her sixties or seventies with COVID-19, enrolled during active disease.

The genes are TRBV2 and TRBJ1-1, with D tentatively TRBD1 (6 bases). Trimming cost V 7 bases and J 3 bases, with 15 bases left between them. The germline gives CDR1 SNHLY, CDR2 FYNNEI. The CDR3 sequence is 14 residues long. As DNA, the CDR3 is TGTGCCAGCACAATCGACAGGTACGACACTGAAGCTTTCTTT. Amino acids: CASTIDRYDTEAFF. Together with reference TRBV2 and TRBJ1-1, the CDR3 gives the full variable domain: EPEVTQTPSHQVTQMGQEVILRCVPISNHLYFYWYRQILGQKVEFLVSFYNNEISEKSEIFDDQFSVERPDGSNFTLKIRSTKLEDSAMYFCASTIDRYDTEAFFGQGTRLTVV.

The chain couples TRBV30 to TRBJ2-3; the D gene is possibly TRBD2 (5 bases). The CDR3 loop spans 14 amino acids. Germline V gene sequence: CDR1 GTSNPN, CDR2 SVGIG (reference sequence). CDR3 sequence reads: CASGVTTSTDTQYF. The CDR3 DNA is TGTGCTTCCGGGGTAACCACTAGCACAGATACGCAGTATTTT.

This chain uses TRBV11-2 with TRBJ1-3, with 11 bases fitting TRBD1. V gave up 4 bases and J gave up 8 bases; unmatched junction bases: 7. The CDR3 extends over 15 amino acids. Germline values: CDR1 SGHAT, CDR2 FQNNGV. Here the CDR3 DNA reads TGTGCCAGCAGCTCCGCCGGGACAGGGGGACACACCATATATTTT. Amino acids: CASSSAGTGGHTIYF. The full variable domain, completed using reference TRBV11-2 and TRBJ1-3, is EAGVAQSPRYKIIEKRQSVAFWCNPISGHATLYWYQQILGQGPKLLIQFQNNGVVDDSQLPKDRFSAERLKGVDSTLKIQPAKLEDSAVYLCASSSAGTGGHTIYFGEGSWLTVV.

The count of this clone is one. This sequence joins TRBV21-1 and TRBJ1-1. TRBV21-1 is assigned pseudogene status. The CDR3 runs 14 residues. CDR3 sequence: CASSKGSLNTEAFF. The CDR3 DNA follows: TGTGCCAGCAGCAAGGGGAGCCTGAACACTGAAGCTTTCTTT.

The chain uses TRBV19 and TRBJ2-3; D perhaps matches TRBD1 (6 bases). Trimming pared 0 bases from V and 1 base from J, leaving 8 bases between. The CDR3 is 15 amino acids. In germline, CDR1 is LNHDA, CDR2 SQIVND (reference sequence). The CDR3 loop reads CASSIDAGGTDTQYF. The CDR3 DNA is TGTGCCAGTAGTATAGATGCAGGGGGCACAGATACGCAGTATTTT.

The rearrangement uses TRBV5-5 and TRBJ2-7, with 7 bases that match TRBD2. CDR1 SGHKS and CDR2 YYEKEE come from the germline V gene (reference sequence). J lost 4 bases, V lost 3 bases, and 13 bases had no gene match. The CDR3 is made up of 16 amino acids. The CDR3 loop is CASSYDGSGVRYEQYF. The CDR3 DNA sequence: TGTGCCAGCAGCTATGACGGGAGCGGGGTTCGGTACGAGCAGTACTTC.

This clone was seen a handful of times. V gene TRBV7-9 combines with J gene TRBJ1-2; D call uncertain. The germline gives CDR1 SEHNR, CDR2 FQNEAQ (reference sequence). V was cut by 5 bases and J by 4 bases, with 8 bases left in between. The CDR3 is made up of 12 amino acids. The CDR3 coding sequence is TGTGCCAGCAGCACTATGGGCTATGGCTACACCTTC. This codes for CASSTMGYGYTF. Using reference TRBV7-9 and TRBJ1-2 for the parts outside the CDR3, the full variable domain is DTGVSQNPRHKITKRGQNVTFRCDPISEHNRLYWYRQTLGQGPEFLTYFQNEAQLEKSRLLSDRFSAERPKGSFSTLEIQRTEQGDSAMYLCASSTMGYGYTFGSGTRLTVV.

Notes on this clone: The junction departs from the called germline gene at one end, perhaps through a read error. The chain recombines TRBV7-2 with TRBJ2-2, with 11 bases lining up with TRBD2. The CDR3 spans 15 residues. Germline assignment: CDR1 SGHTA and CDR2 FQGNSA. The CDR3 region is CASSLLAGGTGELLF. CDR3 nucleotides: TGTGCCAGCAGCTTACTAGCGGGGGGCACCGGGGAGCTGCTTTTT.

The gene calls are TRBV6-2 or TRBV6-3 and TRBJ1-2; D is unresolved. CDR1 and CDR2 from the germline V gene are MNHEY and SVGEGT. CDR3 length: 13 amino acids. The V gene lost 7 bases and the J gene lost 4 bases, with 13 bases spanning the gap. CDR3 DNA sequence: TGTGCCAGCACCCCTGACAAAACCTATGGCTACACCTTC. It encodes CASTPDKTYGYTF.

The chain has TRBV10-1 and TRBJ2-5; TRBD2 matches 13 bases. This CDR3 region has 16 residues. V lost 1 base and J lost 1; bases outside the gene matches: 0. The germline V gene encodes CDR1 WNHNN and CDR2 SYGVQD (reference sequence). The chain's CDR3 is CASSEWTSGGQETQYF. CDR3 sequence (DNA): TGCGCCAGCAGTGAGTGGACTAGCGGGGGCCAAGAGACCCAGTACTTC.

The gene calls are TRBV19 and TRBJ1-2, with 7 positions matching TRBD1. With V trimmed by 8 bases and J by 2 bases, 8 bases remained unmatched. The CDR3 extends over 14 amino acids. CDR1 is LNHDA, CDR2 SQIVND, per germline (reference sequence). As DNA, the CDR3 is TGTGCCAGTCTCTTGGGGACAGCCAACTATGGCTACACCTTC. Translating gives CASLLGTANYGYTF.

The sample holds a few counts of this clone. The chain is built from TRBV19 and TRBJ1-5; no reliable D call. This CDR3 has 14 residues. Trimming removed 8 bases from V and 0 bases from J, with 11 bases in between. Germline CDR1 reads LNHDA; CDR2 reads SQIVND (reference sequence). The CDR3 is CASRLSGSNQPQHF. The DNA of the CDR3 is TGTGCCAGTCGTCTATCTGGTAGCAATCAGCCCCAGCATTTT. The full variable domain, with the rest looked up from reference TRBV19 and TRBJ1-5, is DGGITQSPKYLFRKEGQNVTLSCEQNLNHDAMYWYRQDPGQGLRLIYYSQIVNDFQKGDIAEGYSVSREKKESFPLTVTSAQKNPTAFYLCASRLSGSNQPQHFGDGTRLSIL.

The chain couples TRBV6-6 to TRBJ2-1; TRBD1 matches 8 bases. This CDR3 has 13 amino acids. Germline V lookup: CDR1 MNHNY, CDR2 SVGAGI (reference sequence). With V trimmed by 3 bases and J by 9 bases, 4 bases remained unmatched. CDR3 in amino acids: CASSYTGGGEQFF. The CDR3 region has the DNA TGTGCCAGCAGTTATACAGGGGGAGGTGAGCAGTTCTTC.